This TCR beta chain was retrieved from a study of T-cell memory formation after mild COVID-19. This clonotype was observed at least ten times. The antigen remains undetermined. Study-level points and caveats: There were some responding clones in pre-infection memory, which suggested that cross-reactive memory had joined. Of the contracting clones, CD4+ ones lay mainly in CM and EM, and CD8+ ones in EMRA. Contracting clones from day 15 to 85 had balanced CD4/CD8; later expanders favoured CD4+.

V shed 4 bases and J shed 2 bases, with 12 bases lying between them. This CDR3 region has 13 residues. Germline V CDR1 and CDR2: SQVTM, ANQGSEA. One entry per CDR3 protein results from TCRdb running MiXCR on the 5' RACE reads. The profile shows approximately 490,000 distinct CDR3 sequences, roughly 20% of them singletons. This clonotype originated in an adult woman who had mild COVID-19 (a few samples of this study predate the infection). Cell type and time point are not known. V and J are TRBV29-1 and TRBJ2-7; D is ambiguous. Sample: PBMCs or a T cell subset sorted from them (not recorded which). CDR3 sequence reads: CSVAQRLAYEQYF. The CDR3 DNA reads TGCAGCGTTGCGCAGAGACTGGCCTACGAGCAGTACTTC.